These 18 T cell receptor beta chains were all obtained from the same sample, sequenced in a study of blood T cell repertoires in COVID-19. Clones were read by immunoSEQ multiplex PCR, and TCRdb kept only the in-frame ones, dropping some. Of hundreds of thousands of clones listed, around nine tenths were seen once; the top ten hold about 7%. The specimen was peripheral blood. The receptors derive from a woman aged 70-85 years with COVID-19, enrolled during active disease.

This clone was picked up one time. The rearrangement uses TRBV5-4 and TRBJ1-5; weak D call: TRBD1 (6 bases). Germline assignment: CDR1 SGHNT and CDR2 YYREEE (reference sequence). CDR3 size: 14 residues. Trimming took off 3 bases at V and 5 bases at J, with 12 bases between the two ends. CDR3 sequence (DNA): TGTGCCAGCAGCTCACAGGGCCGGGATCAGCCCCAGCATTTT. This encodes CASSSQGRDQPQHF.

CDR3 DNA: TGTGCCAGCAGCGTAGGGAGGGATGATCAGCCCCAGCATTTT. Residues: CASSVGRDDQPQHF. The chain joins TRBV9 to TRBJ1-5; D ambiguous. Germline CDR1 reads SGDLS; CDR2 reads YYNGEE. The CDR3 is 14 amino acids. Between the trimmed V and J ends, which lost 0 bases and 5 bases, there was a span of 9 bases.

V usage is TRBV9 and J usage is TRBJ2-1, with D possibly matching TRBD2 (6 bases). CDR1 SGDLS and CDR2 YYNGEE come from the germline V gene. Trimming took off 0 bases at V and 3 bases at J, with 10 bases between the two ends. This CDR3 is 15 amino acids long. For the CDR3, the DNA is TGTGCCAGCAGCGTAGAGGATAGCGGCTACAATGAGCAGTTCTTC. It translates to CASSVEDSGYNEQFF.

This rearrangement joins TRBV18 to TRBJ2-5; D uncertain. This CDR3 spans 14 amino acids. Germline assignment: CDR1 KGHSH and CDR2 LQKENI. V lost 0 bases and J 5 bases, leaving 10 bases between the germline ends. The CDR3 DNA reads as TGTGCCAGCTCACCACCGAGCAGGATGGAGACCCAGTACTTC. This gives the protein CASSPPSRMETQYF. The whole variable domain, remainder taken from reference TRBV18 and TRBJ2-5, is NAGVMQNPRHLVRRRGQEARLRCSPMKGHSHVYWYRQLPEEGLKFMVYLQKENIIDESGMPKERFSAEFPKEGPSILRIQQVVRGDSAAYFCASSPPSRMETQYFGPGTRLLVL.

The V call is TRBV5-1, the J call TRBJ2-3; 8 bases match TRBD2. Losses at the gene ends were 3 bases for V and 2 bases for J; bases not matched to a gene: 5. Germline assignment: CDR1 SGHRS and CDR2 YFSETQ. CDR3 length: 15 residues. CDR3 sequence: CASSWTSLITDTQYF. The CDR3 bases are TGCGCCAGCAGCTGGACTAGCCTAATCACAGATACGCAGTATTTT.

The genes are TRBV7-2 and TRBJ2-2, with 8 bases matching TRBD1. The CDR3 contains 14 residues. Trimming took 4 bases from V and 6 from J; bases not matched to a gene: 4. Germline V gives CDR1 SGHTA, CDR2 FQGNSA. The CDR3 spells CASSSLQGAGELFF. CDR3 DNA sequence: TGTGCCAGCAGCTCCCTACAGGGGGCCGGGGAGCTGTTTTTT.

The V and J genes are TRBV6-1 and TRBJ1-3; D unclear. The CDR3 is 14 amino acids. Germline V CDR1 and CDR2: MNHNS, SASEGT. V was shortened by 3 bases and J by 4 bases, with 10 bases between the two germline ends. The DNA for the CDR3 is TGTGCCAGCAGTGACGGCCCGACAGGAAACACCATATATTTT. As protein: CASSDGPTGNTIYF.

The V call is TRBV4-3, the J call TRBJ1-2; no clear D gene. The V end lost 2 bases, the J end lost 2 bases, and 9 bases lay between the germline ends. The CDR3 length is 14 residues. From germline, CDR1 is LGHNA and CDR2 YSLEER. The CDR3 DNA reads TGCGCCAGCAGCCAATTTTCAGGAAACTATGGCTACACCTTC. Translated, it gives CASSQFSGNYGYTF.

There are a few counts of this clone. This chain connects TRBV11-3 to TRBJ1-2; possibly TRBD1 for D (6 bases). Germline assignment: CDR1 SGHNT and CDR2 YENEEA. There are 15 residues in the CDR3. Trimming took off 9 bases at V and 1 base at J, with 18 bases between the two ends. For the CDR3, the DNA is TGTGCCAGGCGGCACCGACCACAGGGTAACTATGGCTACACCTTC. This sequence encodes CARRHRPQGNYGYTF.

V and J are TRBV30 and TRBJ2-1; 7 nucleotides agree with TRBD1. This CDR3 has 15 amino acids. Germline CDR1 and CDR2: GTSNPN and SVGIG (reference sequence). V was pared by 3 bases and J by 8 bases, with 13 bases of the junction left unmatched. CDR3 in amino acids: CAWRGDSSSTHEQFF. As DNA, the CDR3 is TGTGCCTGGAGGGGGGACAGTTCTTCTACACATGAGCAGTTCTTC.

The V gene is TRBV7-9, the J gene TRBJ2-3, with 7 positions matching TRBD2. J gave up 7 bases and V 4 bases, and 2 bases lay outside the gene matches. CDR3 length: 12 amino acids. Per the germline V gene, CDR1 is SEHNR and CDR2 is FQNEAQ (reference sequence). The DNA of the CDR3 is TGTGCCAGCAGCTGGGGAGGGAATACGCAGTATTTT. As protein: CASSWGGNTQYF.

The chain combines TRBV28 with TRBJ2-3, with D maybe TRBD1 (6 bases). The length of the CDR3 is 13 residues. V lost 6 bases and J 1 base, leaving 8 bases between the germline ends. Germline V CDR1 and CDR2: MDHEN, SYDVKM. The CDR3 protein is CASRRTGTDTQYF. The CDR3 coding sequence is TGTGCCAGCAGGCGGACAGGCACAGATACGCAGTATTTT.

DNA for the CDR3: TGTGCCGGGAGTGAGCAGTTCTTC. Translated, it gives CAGSEQFF. The chain uses TRBV2 and TRBJ2-1, with D possibly matching TRBD2 (5 bases). The CDR3 sequence is 8 residues long. The germline V and J ends were trimmed by 11 bases and 9 bases, with 5 bases remaining between them. Germline V gives CDR1 SNHLY, CDR2 FYNNEI.

CDR3 DNA sequence: TGTGCCAGCTCGCTGGGACAGGGAGGGTTAAACACTGAAGCTTTCTTT. Amino acid sequence: CASSLGQGGLNTEAFF. V is TRBV18 and J is TRBJ1-1; 9 nucleotides line up with TRBD1. CDR1 and CDR2 from the germline V gene are KGHSH and LQKENI. This CDR3 contains 16 residues. V trimming: 6 bases; J trimming: 2 bases; junction bases outside the gene matches: 10.

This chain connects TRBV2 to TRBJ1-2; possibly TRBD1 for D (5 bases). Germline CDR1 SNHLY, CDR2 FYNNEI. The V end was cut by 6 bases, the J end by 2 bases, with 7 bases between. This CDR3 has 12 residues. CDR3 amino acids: CASRSGNYGYTF. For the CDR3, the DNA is TGTGCCAGCAGATCAGGGAACTATGGCTACACCTTC.

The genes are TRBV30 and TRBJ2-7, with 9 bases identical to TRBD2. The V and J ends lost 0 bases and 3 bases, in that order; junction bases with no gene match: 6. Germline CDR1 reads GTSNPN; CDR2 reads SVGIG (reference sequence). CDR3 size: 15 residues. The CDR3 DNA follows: TGTGCCTGGAGTGTTAGTAGCGGGGGATACTACGAGCAGTACTTC. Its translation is CAWSVSSGGYYEQYF.

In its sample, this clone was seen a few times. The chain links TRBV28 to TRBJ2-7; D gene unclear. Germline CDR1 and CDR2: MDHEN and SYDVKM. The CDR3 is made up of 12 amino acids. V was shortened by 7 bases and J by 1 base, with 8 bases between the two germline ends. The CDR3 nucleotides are TGTGCCAGCATTAGTAGATCCTACGAGCAGTACTTC. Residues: CASISRSYEQYF.

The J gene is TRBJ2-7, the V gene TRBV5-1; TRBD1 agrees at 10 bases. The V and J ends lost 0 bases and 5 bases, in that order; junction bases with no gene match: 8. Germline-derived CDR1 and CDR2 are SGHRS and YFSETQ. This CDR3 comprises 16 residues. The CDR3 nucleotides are TGCGCCAGCAGCTTGGACCGCCGGGACAGGGGTGACGAGCAGTACTTC. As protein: CASSLDRRDRGDEQYF.